Reported below is one T cell receptor beta chain. This CDR3 has 16 amino acids. Participants who had HIV were, without exception, treated in the United States. Cryopreserved PBMC samples of about 0.95-10 million cells were used for DNA extraction. The sample comes from a study of long-term antiretroviral therapy in people with HIV. immunoSEQ v3.0 was run at survey level. Target depth was about 35,000-50,000 T-cell genomes per sample. Some clones are missing from TCRdb's copy, which holds only in-frame ones; the method was immunoSEQ multiplex PCR. Here the sample spans over 15,000 clones, around nine tenths being singletons.

This TCR was recovered from a woman aged 25 to 39 with HIV. V gene TRBV21-1 combines with J gene TRBJ1-5; TRBD1 is taken as the D call from the table, unchecked against the DNA. TRBV21-1 is shown as a pseudogene. The specimen was unsorted PBMCs, collected more than 2.2 years before starting antiretroviral therapy. The CDR3 DNA follows: TGTGTCAGCAGCAAAAAATGGACAGGGAGCAATCAGCCCCAGCATTTT. Residues: CVSSKKWTGSNQPQHF.